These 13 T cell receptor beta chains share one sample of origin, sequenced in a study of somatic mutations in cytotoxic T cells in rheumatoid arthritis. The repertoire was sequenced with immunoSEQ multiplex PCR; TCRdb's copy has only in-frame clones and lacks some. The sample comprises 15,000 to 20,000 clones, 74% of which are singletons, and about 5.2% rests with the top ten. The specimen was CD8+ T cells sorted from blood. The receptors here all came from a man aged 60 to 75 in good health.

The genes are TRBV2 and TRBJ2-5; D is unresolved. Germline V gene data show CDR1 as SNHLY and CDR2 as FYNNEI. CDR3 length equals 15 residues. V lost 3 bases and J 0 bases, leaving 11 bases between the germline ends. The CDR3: CASSDLSYYQETQYF. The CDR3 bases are TGTGCCAGCAGTGATCTCTCGTACTACCAAGAGACCCAGTACTTC.

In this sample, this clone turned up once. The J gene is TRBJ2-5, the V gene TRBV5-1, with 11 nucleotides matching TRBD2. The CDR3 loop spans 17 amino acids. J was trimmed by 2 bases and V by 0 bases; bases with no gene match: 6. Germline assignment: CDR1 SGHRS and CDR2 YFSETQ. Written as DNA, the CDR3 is TGCGCCAGCAGCTTGGCGGTAGCGGGGGGGCGTCAAGAGACCCAGTACTTC. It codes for CASSLAVAGGRQETQYF.

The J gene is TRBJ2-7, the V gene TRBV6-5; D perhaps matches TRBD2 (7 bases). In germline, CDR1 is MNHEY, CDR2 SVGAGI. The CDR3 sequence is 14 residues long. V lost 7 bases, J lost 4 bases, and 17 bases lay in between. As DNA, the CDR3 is TGTGCCAGCACCCTGGGGAGGGGGAAATACGAGCAGTACTTC. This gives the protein CASTLGRGKYEQYF.

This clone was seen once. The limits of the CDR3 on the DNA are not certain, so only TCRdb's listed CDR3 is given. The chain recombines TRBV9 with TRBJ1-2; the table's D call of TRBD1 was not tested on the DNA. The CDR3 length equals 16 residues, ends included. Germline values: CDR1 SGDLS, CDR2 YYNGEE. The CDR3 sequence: CASSVVGGGNNYGYIF.

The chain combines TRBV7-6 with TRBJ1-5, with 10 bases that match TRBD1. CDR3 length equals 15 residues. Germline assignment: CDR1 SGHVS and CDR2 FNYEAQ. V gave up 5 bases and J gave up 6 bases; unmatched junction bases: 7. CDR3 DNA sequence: TGTGCCAGCAGCCCGGGACAGGGGATGGGTCAGCCCCAGCATTTT. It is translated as CASSPGQGMGQPQHF. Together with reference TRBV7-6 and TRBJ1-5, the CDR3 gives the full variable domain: GAGVSQSPRYKVTKRGQDVALRCDPISGHVSLYWYRQALGQGPEFLTYFNYEAQQDKSGLPNDRFSAERPEGSISTLTIQRTEQRDSAMYRCASSPGQGMGQPQHFGDGTRLSIL.

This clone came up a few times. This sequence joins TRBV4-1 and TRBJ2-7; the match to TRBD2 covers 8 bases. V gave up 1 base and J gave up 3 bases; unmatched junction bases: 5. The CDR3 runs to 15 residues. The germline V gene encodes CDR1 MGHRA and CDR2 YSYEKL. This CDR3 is CASSQAGSGDYEQYF. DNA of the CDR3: TGCGCCAGCAGCCAAGCGGGTAGCGGGGACTACGAGCAGTACTTC.

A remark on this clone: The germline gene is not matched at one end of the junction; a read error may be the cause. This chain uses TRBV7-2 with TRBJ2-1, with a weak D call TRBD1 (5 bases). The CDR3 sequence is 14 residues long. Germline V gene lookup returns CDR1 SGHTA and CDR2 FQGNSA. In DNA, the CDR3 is TGTGCCAGCAACTTAGTACTGACAGCCGATGAGCAGTTCTTC. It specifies CASNLVLTADEQFF.

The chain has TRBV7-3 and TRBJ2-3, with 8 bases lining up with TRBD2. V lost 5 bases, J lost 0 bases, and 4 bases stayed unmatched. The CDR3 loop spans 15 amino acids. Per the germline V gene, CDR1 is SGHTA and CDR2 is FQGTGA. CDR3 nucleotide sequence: TGTGCCAGCAGCCCATCTAGCGGGAGCACAGATACGCAGTATTTT. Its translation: CASSPSSGSTDTQYF. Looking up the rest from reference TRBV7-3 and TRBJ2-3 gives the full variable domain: GAGVSQTPSNKVTEKGKYVELRCDPISGHTALYWYRQSLGQGPEFLIYFQGTGAADDSGLPNDRFFAVRPEGSVSTLKIQRTERGDSAVYLCASSPSSGSTDTQYFGPGTRLTVL.

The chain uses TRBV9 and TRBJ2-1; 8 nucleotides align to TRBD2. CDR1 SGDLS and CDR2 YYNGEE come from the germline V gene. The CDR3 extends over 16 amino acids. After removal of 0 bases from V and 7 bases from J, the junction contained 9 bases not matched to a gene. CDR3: CASSVGSSGGRNEQFF. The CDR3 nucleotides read TGTGCCAGCAGCGTAGGGTCAAGCGGGGGAAGGAATGAGCAGTTCTTC.

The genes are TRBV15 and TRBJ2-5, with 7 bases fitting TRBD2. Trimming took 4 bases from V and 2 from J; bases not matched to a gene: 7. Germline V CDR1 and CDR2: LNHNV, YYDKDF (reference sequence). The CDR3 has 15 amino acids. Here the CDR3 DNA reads TGTGCCACCAGCAAAGATCTAGCGGAACAAGAGACCCAGTACTTC. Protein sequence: CATSKDLAEQETQYF.

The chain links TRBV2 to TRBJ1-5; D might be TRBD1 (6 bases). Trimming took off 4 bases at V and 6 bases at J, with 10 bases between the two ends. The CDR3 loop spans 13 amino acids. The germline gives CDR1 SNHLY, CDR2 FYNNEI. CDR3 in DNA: TGTGCCAGCAGTGTCGGGGGGCGTCAGCCCCAGCATTTT. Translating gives CASSVGGRQPQHF. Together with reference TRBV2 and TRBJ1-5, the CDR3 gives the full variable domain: EPEVTQTPSHQVTQMGQEVILRCVPISNHLYFYWYRQILGQKVEFLVSFYNNEISEKSEIFDDQFSVERPDGSNFTLKIRSTKLEDSAMYFCASSVGGRQPQHFGDGTRLSIL.

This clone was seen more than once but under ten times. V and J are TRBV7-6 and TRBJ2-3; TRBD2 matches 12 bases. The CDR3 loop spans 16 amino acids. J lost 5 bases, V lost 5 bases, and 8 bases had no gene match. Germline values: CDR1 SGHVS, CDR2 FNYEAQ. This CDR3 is CASSPTSGGSGDTQYF. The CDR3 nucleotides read TGTGCCAGCAGCCCCACTAGCGGGGGGTCAGGAGATACGCAGTATTTT.

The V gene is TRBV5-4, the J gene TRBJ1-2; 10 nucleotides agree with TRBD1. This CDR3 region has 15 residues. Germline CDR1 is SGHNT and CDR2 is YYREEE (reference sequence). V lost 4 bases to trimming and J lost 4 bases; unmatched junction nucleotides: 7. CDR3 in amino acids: CASSPDRGLSYGYTF. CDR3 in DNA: TGTGCCAGCAGCCCCGACAGGGGGCTGAGCTATGGCTACACCTTC. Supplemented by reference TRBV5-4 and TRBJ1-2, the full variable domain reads ETGVTQSPTHLIKTRGQQVTLRCSSQSGHNTVSWYQQALGQGPQFIFQYYREEENGRGNFPPRFSGLQFPNYSSELNVNALELDDSALYLCASSPDRGLSYGYTFGSGTRLTVV.